Each of the 26 T cell receptor beta chains below was sequenced from the same sample in a study of T cell responses to AZD1222 COVID-19 vaccine. The method was immunoSEQ multiplex PCR; TCRdb's version includes in-frame clones alone and lacks a portion of them. The repertoire holds 95,000 to 100,000 clones, with 90% as singletons. The sequenced sample was peripheral blood, obtained on day 0 of AZD1222 vaccination. The source is an adult in good health.

The chain is built from TRBV7-8 and TRBJ1-6; no clear D. This CDR3 is 16 amino acids long. CDR1 is SGHVS and CDR2 is FQNEAQ in the germline V gene. V lost 5 bases, J lost 0 bases, and 11 bases lay in between. CDR3: CASSARASSYNSPLHF. The CDR3 nucleotides are TGTGCCAGCAGCGCGAGGGCCAGCTCCTATAATTCACCCCTCCACTTT.

The rearrangement links TRBV3-1 (or the pseudogene TRBV3-2) to TRBJ1-6; TRBD1 matches at 9 bases. The V and J ends lost 4 bases and 8 bases, in that order; junction bases with no gene match: 3. Germline V gene lookup returns CDR1 LGHDT and CDR2 YNNKEL (reference sequence). This CDR3 is built from 14 residues. CDR3 in amino acids: CASSRTGVDSPLHF. As DNA, the CDR3 is TGTGCCAGCAGCCGGACAGGGGTTGATTCACCCCTCCACTTT.

V usage is TRBV15 and J usage is TRBJ1-6, with D unclear. The CDR3 has 16 residues. Germline CDR1 is LNHNV and CDR2 is YYDKDF (reference sequence). The V and J ends lost 0 bases and 7 bases respectively, with 13 bases between them. CDR3 residues: CATSRDTVERNSPLHF. CDR3 sequence (DNA): TGTGCCACCAGCAGAGATACCGTGGAAAGGAATTCACCCCTCCACTTT.

This clone has a handful of counts. The CDR3 loop is CASSLDHGNYGYTF. CDR3 DNA: TGTGCCAGCAGCTTAGATCATGGAAACTATGGCTACACCTTC. This chain connects TRBV11-2 to TRBJ1-2; D not certain. The CDR3 spans 14 residues. V gave up 0 bases and J gave up 2 bases, with 7 bases separating them. CDR1 is SGHAT, CDR2 FQNNGV, per germline.

This chain uses TRBV11-2 with TRBJ1-1; TRBD1 might be the D (5 bases). The V end was cut by 5 bases, the J end by 4 bases, with 20 bases between. This CDR3 has 16 residues. Germline values: CDR1 SGHAT, CDR2 FQNNGV. The DNA for the CDR3 is TGTGCCAGCAGCCCGTGGAGGCAGGGTCGGGGCACTGAAGCTTTCTTT. As protein: CASSPWRQGRGTEAFF.

V gene TRBV7-2 combines with J gene TRBJ1-6, with TRBD1 as a possible D gene (5 bases). With 3 bases removed from V and 6 bases from J, the gap between germline ends came to 12 bases. The CDR3 has 15 amino acids. The V gene's germline CDR1 is SGHTA and CDR2 FQGNSA. The CDR3 here is CASSLWGTGNSPLHF. DNA of the CDR3: TGTGCCAGCAGCTTGTGGGGGACCGGTAATTCACCCCTCCACTTT.

The CDR3 coding sequence is TGTGCCAGCAGCTTGGGACTTTGGACAGGGCGGGCAGATACGCAGTATTTT. Its translation is CASSLGLWTGRADTQYF. V gene TRBV5-8 combines with J gene TRBJ2-3; 8 bases agree with TRBD1. The CDR3 is 17 amino acids. From germline, CDR1 is SGHTS and CDR2 YDEGEE. With 0 bases clipped from V and 4 bases from J, the junction kept 10 bases outside the gene matches.

The gene calls are TRBV7-2 and TRBJ2-7; D possibly corresponds to TRBD1 (6 bases). The CDR3 spans 13 residues. Germline CDR1 reads SGHTA; CDR2 reads FQGNSA. Trimming cost V 5 bases and J 5 bases, with 13 bases left between them. The CDR3 DNA is TGTGCCAGCAGCCTACAGGGTTTGAACGAGCAGTACTTC. Encoded protein: CASSLQGLNEQYF.

In its sample, this clone was seen a few times. The chain is built from TRBV2 and TRBJ2-2, with no clear D. CDR3 size: 12 residues. CDR1 and CDR2 from the germline V gene are SNHLY and FYNNEI. V lost 6 bases, J lost 6 bases, and 8 bases lay in between. CDR3 sequence: CASSGLSGELFF. CDR3 nucleotide sequence: TGTGCCAGCAGCGGGTTGTCCGGGGAGCTGTTTTTT.

The chain is built from TRBV2 and TRBJ1-1; TRBD1 matches at 7 bases. Losses at the gene ends were 7 bases for V and 6 bases for J; bases not matched to a gene: 5. The CDR3 spans 12 residues. The germline V gene encodes CDR1 SNHLY and CDR2 FYNNEI. The CDR3 is CASTRQGSEAFF. The CDR3 DNA reads TGTGCCAGCACCCGACAGGGCTCTGAAGCTTTCTTT.

This clone was counted once. The CDR3 region is CASSVASYTEAFF. The CDR3 DNA reads as TGTGCCAGCAGCGTAGCGTCATACACTGAAGCTTTCTTT. The V gene is TRBV9, the J gene TRBJ1-1; D not certain. V shed 0 bases and J shed 3 bases, with 6 bases lying between them. This CDR3 is 13 amino acids long. Germline values: CDR1 SGDLS, CDR2 YYNGEE.

The J gene is TRBJ1-6, the V gene TRBV28; possibly TRBD1 for D (5 bases). The CDR3 has 14 amino acids. Germline V gives CDR1 MDHEN, CDR2 SYDVKM. The V end was cut by 6 bases, the J end by 9 bases, with 15 bases between. The DNA of the CDR3 is TGTGCCAGCAGGTCGGCGCAGGGACGTTCACCCCTCCACTTT. Translated: CASRSAQGRSPLHF.

This chain joins TRBV19 and TRBJ2-3; the D gene is possibly TRBD1 (5 bases). Trimming took off 7 bases at V and 0 bases at J, with 35 bases between the two ends. This CDR3 comprises 22 residues. Germline CDR1 reads LNHDA; CDR2 reads SQIVND (reference sequence). The CDR3 DNA follows: TGTGCCAGTAACAGGTGGGCAGATCCGCCCTTCCCAGCTAAAACTAGCACAGATACGCAGTATTTT. It encodes CASNRWADPPFPAKTSTDTQYF.

V usage is TRBV10-1 and J usage is TRBJ2-5, with TRBD1 matching 7 bases. This CDR3 contains 13 residues. V lost 10 bases, J lost 1 base, and 6 bases stayed unmatched. CDR1 WNHNN and CDR2 SYGVQD come from the germline V gene (reference sequence). The chain's CDR3 is CATPDRPQETQYF. The CDR3 DNA is TGCGCCACGCCGGACAGGCCCCAAGAGACCCAGTACTTC.

CDR3 sequence: CASSYSRGSTEAFF. The DNA for the CDR3 is TGTGCCAGCAGTTACTCCCGGGGAAGCACTGAAGCTTTCTTT. This chain links TRBV6-5 with TRBJ1-1, with no clear D. Trimming cost V 0 bases and J 4 bases, with 9 bases left between them. The CDR3 consists of 14 residues. Looked up from germline, CDR1 is MNHEY and CDR2 is SVGAGI.

V usage is TRBV6-5 and J usage is TRBJ2-7, with 7 bases aligning to TRBD2. This CDR3 is 13 amino acids long. Per the germline V gene, CDR1 is MNHEY and CDR2 is SVGAGI. J was trimmed by 4 bases and V by 6 bases; bases with no gene match: 6. Here the CDR3 DNA reads TGTGCCAGCAGCGGGGGGAATTCGTACGAGCAGTACTTC. Translating it yields CASSGGNSYEQYF.

This rearrangement joins TRBV5-1 to TRBJ1-1; D is unresolved. The CDR3 contains 15 residues. Germline CDR1 reads SGHRS; CDR2 reads YFSETQ. Trimming shortened V by 2 bases and J by 1 base, and 12 bases separated the two germline ends. Here the CDR3 DNA reads TGCGCCAGCAGCTTATCGACATACAAGAACACTGAAGCTTTCTTT. Protein: CASSLSTYKNTEAFF. The whole variable domain, remainder taken from reference TRBV5-1 and TRBJ1-1, is KAGVTQTPRYLIKTRGQQVTLSCSPISGHRSVSWYQQTPGQGLQFLFEYFSETQRNKGNFPGRFSGRQFSNSRSEMNVSTLELGDSALYLCASSLSTYKNTEAFFGQGTRLTVV.

The chain couples TRBV6-5 to TRBJ1-1, with 9 bases aligning to TRBD1. Germline loops: CDR1 MNHEY, CDR2 SVGAGI. The CDR3 spans 13 residues. With 7 bases clipped from V and 3 bases from J, the junction kept 3 bases outside the gene matches. For the CDR3, the DNA is TGTGCCAGCACTGGGACAGGGTACACTGAAGCTTTCTTT. Amino acid sequence: CASTGTGYTEAFF.

V and J are TRBV28 and TRBJ2-5; D gene ambiguous. Germline loops: CDR1 MDHEN, CDR2 SYDVKM. The CDR3 runs 13 residues. V was clipped by 8 bases and J by 5 bases, with 15 bases between them. The CDR3 is CASWALRGETQYF. In DNA, the CDR3 is TGTGCCAGCTGGGCCCTCCGTGGGGAGACCCAGTACTTC. Combining the CDR3 with reference TRBV28 and TRBJ2-5 gives the whole variable domain DVKVTQSSRYLVKRTGEKVFLECVQDMDHENMFWYRQDPGLGLRLIYFSYDVKMKEKGDIPEGYSVSREKKERFSLILESASTNQTSMYLCASWALRGETQYFGPGTRLLVL.

The chain couples TRBV7-9 to TRBJ1-1, with a tentative D call TRBD1 (5 bases). The CDR3 is 14 residues long. V was trimmed by 4 bases and J by 5 bases, leaving 14 bases between them. Germline loops: CDR1 SEHNR, CDR2 FQNEAQ (reference sequence). DNA of the CDR3: TGTGCCAGCAGCTACAAGACAGTAACGACTGAAGCTTTCTTT. Amino acid sequence: CASSYKTVTTEAFF.

This chain joins TRBV18 and TRBJ2-1; D gene unclear. The V gene's germline CDR1 is KGHSH and CDR2 LQKENI. This CDR3 contains 12 residues. Trimming stripped 3 bases from V and 8 bases from J, with 8 bases between. The CDR3 spells CASSPDGYEQFF. The CDR3 nucleotides read TGTGCCAGCTCACCGGACGGGTATGAGCAGTTCTTC.

This sequence joins TRBV28 and TRBJ1-1; D gene ambiguous. The V gene's germline CDR1 is MDHEN and CDR2 SYDVKM. Trimming took 3 bases from V and 0 from J, leaving 14 bases between them. CDR3 length: 16 amino acids. The CDR3 DNA follows: TGTGCCAGCAGTTTCTGCGGCCAGAACATGAACACTGAAGCTTTCTTT. Translating it yields CASSFCGQNMNTEAFF.

This sequence joins TRBV7-9 and TRBJ2-2, with 11 bases identical to TRBD2. The CDR3 is made up of 16 amino acids. CDR1 SEHNR and CDR2 FQNEAQ come from the germline V gene (reference sequence). V shed 5 bases, J shed 6 bases, and the junction held 8 bases outside the gene matches. The CDR3, as DNA: TGTGCCAGCAGCATCCTACTAGCGGGGGTTGCCGGGGAGCTGTTTTTT. As protein: CASSILLAGVAGELFF. The entire variable domain, with the rest obtained from reference TRBV7-9 and TRBJ2-2, is as follows: DTGVSQNPRHKITKRGQNVTFRCDPISEHNRLYWYRQTLGQGPEFLTYFQNEAQLEKSRLLSDRFSAERPKGSFSTLEIQRTEQGDSAMYLCASSILLAGVAGELFFGEGSRLTVL.

The chain joins TRBV5-6 to TRBJ1-6; 9 bases fit TRBD1. The trim removed 4 bases at V and 6 bases at J, leaving 8 bases unmatched. Germline CDR1 is SGHDT and CDR2 is YYEEEE. The CDR3 has 16 amino acids. CDR3 sequence reads: CASSMLNRGLNSPLHF. CDR3 nucleotides: TGTGCCAGCAGCATGCTGAACAGGGGGCTTAATTCACCCCTCCACTTT.

DNA of the CDR3: TGCGCCAGCAGCTTGGTGGGTATCGCCGGGGAGCTGTTTTTT. As protein: CASSLVGIAGELFF. The rearrangement links TRBV5-1 to TRBJ2-2; D unclear. Germline values: CDR1 SGHRS, CDR2 YFSETQ. The CDR3 runs 14 residues. V lost 0 bases and J 6 bases, leaving 9 bases between the germline ends.

The chain has TRBV28 and TRBJ1-4; D is unresolved. This CDR3 has 12 amino acids. Trimming took 4 bases from V and 13 from J, leaving 13 bases between them. The germline V gene has CDR1 MDHEN and CDR2 SYDVKM. CDR3 sequence (DNA): TGTGCCAGCAGTTCGCAGCGTTCGGGACTGTTTTTT. Translating gives CASSSQRSGLFF.